A single TCR beta chain is shown here with its context. As yet, its antigen is unknown. These data belong to a study of cytomegalovirus exposure and HLA in healthy donors. In the PCR, 60 Vbeta and 13 Jbeta primers were used. The assay was immunoSEQ multiplex PCR, and TCRdb's table has in-frame clones only and misses some. The table shows tens of thousands of clones, with more than 70% occurring only once. The CDR3 totals 13 residues. Trimming stripped 5 bases from V and 3 bases from J, with 11 bases between. Germline CDR1 and CDR2: MDHEN and SYDVKM. General observations from the study: TCR beta sequences numbering around 15,000 were associated with HLA alleles at 0.05 false discovery rate in a later analysis. V- and J-gene trimming in TCR beta was tied to a missense DCLRE1C variant by an analysis performed later.

This clonotype was obtained from a male donor in good health and CMV-seropositive. This sequence joins TRBV28 and TRBJ2-7; possibly TRBD1 for D (6 bases). Sample: PBMCs. This CDR3 reads CASSPADSYEQYF. The DNA of the CDR3 is TGTGCCAGCAGTCCGGCGGACAGCTACGAGCAGTACTTC.